This T cell receptor (beta chain) was captured by sequencing in a study of shared clonotypes between healthy human individuals. This clone was observed a few times. Its antigen remains unidentified. CD4+ cells underwent separation, giving CD45RA+ naive and CD45RA-negative memory subsets. Study observations and caveats: Sequencing of the sorted subsets was shown by rarefaction to be incomplete despite large depth. The four-donor shared clonotypes exceeded non-shared clonotypes in generation probability, with non-shared ones scoring lower.

The authors distributed each subset's genomic DNA evenly over several immunoSEQ plates. The method was immunoSEQ multiplex PCR; TCRdb's version includes in-frame clones alone and lacks a portion of them. The repertoire has approximately 980,000 clones, 76% of them found once; the top ten carry over 1.3%. The TCR comes from a young man in good health. The sample was memory CD4+ T cells sorted from blood. Subset meaning: CD45RA-negative fraction.

The CDR3 spells CASSRNSYEQYF. CDR3 sequence (DNA): TGTGCCAGCAGCCGGAATTCCTACGAGCAGTACTTC. The gene calls are TRBV13 and TRBJ2-7, with D unresolved. V lost 5 bases, J lost 1 base, and 6 bases lay in between. The germline V gene has CDR1 PRHDT and CDR2 FYEKMQ (reference sequence). This CDR3 has 12 amino acids.